These T cell receptor beta chains were read from a single sample in a study of Ad26.COV2.S vaccination and SARS-CoV-2 variants. Libraries were prepared by immunoSEQ multiplex PCR; TCRdb keeps only in-frame clonotypes and omits some of them. The sample lists roughly 510,000 clones, about 83% seen once, with roughly 12% in the top ten. The input for sequencing was peripheral blood, taken in a trial of Ad26.COV2.S vaccine versus placebo. These receptors came from a person between 18 and 60 years old who received the Ad26.COV2.S COVID-19 vaccine or a placebo. CDR3s leave out the opening cysteine and the closing phenylalanine or tryptophan. Some rows mark clone size as missing; the rest say once, few, many or name a class of expanded clone.

cdr3_length: 15
v_call: TRBV30
j_call: TRBJ1-6
clone_size: -
cdr3_aa: AWSVPRTTRDNSPLH

cdr3_length: 13
v_call: TRBV10-3
j_call: TRBJ1-1
clone_size: -
cdr3_aa: AISVGLGFRTEAF

cdr3_length: 13
v_call: TRBV6-5
j_call: TRBJ2-3
clone_size: -
cdr3_aa: ASSLGRTSSDTQY

cdr3_length: 14
v_call: TRBV5-1
j_call: TRBJ1-2
clone_size: -
cdr3_aa: ASSLSGTDQGTGYT

cdr3_length: 11
v_call: TRBV29-1
j_call: TRBJ2-7
clone_size: -
cdr3_aa: SVSGTGIYEQY

cdr3_length: 11
v_call: TRBV29-1
j_call: TRBJ1-5
clone_size: -
cdr3_aa: SALTWYDQPQH

cdr3_length: 14
v_call: TRBV19
j_call: TRBJ1-3
clone_size: -
cdr3_aa: ASSSWTGNSGNTIY

cdr3_length: 14
v_call: TRBV7-9
j_call: TRBJ2-5
clone_size: -
cdr3_aa: ASSEIDRDGRETQY

cdr3_length: 13
v_call: TRBV5-6
j_call: TRBJ2-1
clone_size: -
cdr3_aa: ASSFRGVGKNEQF

cdr3_length: 14
v_call: TRBV3-1/TRBV3-2
j_call: TRBJ2-1
clone_size: -
cdr3_aa: ASSQVQGLTYNEQF

cdr3_length: 11
v_call: TRBV2
j_call: TRBJ2-7
clone_size: -
cdr3_aa: ASSEGVAYEQY

cdr3_length: 13
v_call: TRBV25-1
j_call: TRBJ2-7
clone_size: -
cdr3_aa: ASSNLGTGGGEQY

cdr3_length: 11
v_call: TRBV9
j_call: TRBJ2-3
clone_size: -
cdr3_aa: ASAGGADDTQY

cdr3_length: 14
v_call: TRBV4-3
j_call: TRBJ1-2
clone_size: -
cdr3_aa: ASSQPDPKGSYGYT

cdr3_length: 9
v_call: TRBV20-1
j_call: TRBJ2-7
clone_size: -
cdr3_aa: SATNFDEQY

cdr3_length: 13
v_call: TRBV7-9
j_call: TRBJ2-1
clone_size: few
cdr3_aa: ASSLAGQGGNEQF

cdr3_length: 12
v_call: TRBV27
j_call: TRBJ1-5
clone_size: -
cdr3_aa: ASSFADRGQPQH

cdr3_length: 11
v_call: TRBV27
j_call: TRBJ2-1
clone_size: -
cdr3_aa: ASRQLVYNEQF

cdr3_length: 11
v_call: TRBV7-3
j_call: TRBJ2-1
clone_size: -
cdr3_aa: ASSLATNGEQF

cdr3_length: 12
v_call: TRBV24-1
j_call: TRBJ2-1
clone_size: -
cdr3_aa: ATSDSSKINEQF

cdr3_length: 15
v_call: TRBV6-2/TRBV6-3
j_call: TRBJ1-6
clone_size: -
cdr3_aa: ASSYSSGSTYNSPLH

cdr3_length: 12
v_call: TRBV6-1
j_call: TRBJ1-1
clone_size: -
cdr3_aa: ASSEERGVTEAF

cdr3_length: 12
v_call: TRBV30
j_call: TRBJ2-7
clone_size: -
cdr3_aa: AWRTSRLLKEQY

cdr3_length: 13
v_call: TRBV28
j_call: TRBJ1-3
clone_size: -
cdr3_aa: ASSSGGAALNTIY

cdr3_length: 15
v_call: TRBV11-2
j_call: TRBJ1-1
clone_size: -
cdr3_aa: ASSLWGPQGAGTEAF

cdr3_length: 11
v_call: TRBV14
j_call: TRBJ2-7
clone_size: -
cdr3_aa: ASSPRLGNEQY

cdr3_length: 10
v_call: TRBV6-5
j_call: TRBJ1-2
clone_size: -
cdr3_aa: ASSRDYYGYT

cdr3_length: 15
v_call: TRBV27
j_call: TRBJ2-2
clone_size: -
cdr3_aa: ASSLSTGATQVGELF

cdr3_length: 16
v_call: TRBV7-8
j_call: TRBJ2-7
clone_size: -
cdr3_aa: ASSLGMLHRSSSYEQY

cdr3_length: 12
v_call: TRBV5-1
j_call: TRBJ2-7
clone_size: many
cdr3_aa: ASSLIRGQREQY

cdr3_length: 12
v_call: TRBV6-2/TRBV6-3
j_call: TRBJ1-1
clone_size: once
cdr3_aa: ASSYGKGNTEAF

cdr3_length: 12
v_call: TRBV7-2
j_call: TRBJ1-1
clone_size: -
cdr3_aa: ASSTRTGRAEAF

cdr3_length: 14
v_call: TRBV15
j_call: TRBJ1-6
clone_size: few
cdr3_aa: ATSRDPDSYNSPLH

cdr3_length: 12
v_call: TRBV7-2
j_call: TRBJ2-3
clone_size: -
cdr3_aa: ASSQEIGTDTQY

cdr3_length: 13
v_call: TRBV6-5
j_call: TRBJ1-4
clone_size: once
cdr3_aa: ASTLIGGAVEKLF

cdr3_length: 13
v_call: TRBV24-1
j_call: TRBJ2-5
clone_size: -
cdr3_aa: ATSDFGELKETQY

cdr3_length: 13
v_call: TRBV6-5
j_call: TRBJ1-5
clone_size: once
cdr3_aa: ASSYSEGAGQPQH

cdr3_length: 13
v_call: TRBV6-5
j_call: TRBJ2-2
clone_size: few
cdr3_aa: ASSSGTSGTGELF

cdr3_length: 14
v_call: TRBV6-2/TRBV6-3
j_call: TRBJ1-5
clone_size: -
cdr3_aa: ASSYSDRGRGQPQH

cdr3_length: 14
v_call: TRBV7-9
j_call: TRBJ2-3
clone_size: -
cdr3_aa: ASSPVSGSSTDTQY

cdr3_length: 14
v_call: TRBV7-9
j_call: TRBJ2-5
clone_size: -
cdr3_aa: AQNLQGAGQQETQY